This entry is about one T cell receptor (beta chain). The source of the sample is a study of beta chain features in type 1 diabetes. Sequenced material consisted of expressed TCRB transcripts (all of the isolated RNA was reverse transcribed). This table comes from immunoSEQ multiplex PCR, and its TCRdb copy is limited to in-frame clones, with some not included. The table records under 900,000 clones, around a sixth of them present only once. Sequencing was carried out using naive CD4+ T cells from blood. The sequence was collected from a woman aged 18-29 years in good health.

The CDR3 here is CASSVPQGSTDTQYF. CDR3 sequence (DNA): TGCGCCAGCAGCGTCCCACAGGGAAGCACAGATACGCAGTATTTT. The chain carries TRBV5-1 and TRBJ2-3; maybe TRBD1 (6 bases). The V end was cut by 4 bases, the J end by 0 bases, with 12 bases between. Germline V gives CDR1 SGHRS, CDR2 YFSETQ. The CDR3 is 15 amino acids.